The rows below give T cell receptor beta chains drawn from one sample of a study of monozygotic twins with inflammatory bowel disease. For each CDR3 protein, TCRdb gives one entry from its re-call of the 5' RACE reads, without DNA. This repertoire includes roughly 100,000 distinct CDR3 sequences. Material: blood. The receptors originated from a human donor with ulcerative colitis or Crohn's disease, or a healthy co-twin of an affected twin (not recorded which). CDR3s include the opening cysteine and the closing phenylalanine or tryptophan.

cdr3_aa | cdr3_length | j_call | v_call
CASSYPQGLAFF | 12 | TRBJ1-1 | TRBV6-6
CSVVGNTEAFF | 11 | TRBJ1-1 | TRBV29-1
CASSYRLAGGYTQYF | 15 | TRBJ2-3 | TRBV6-5
CSARDPRSSQETQYF | 15 | TRBJ2-5 | TRBV20-1
CATSDHGTSNTGELFF | 16 | TRBJ2-2 | TRBV24-1
CASSSGGLAGGFEQFF | 16 | TRBJ2-1 | TRBV7-2
CATSKDRGRAFF | 12 | TRBJ1-1 | TRBV15
CASSLGQGMRYEQYF | 15 | TRBJ2-7 | TRBV7-8
CASSLGKTQYF | 11 | TRBJ2-5 | TRBV7-2
CASSFGQGYEQYF | 13 | TRBJ2-7 | TRBV12-3/TRBV12-4
CASSPARGYTYEQYF | 15 | TRBJ2-7 | TRBV5-1
CASSEWMSSYNSPLHF | 16 | TRBJ1-6 | TRBV2
CASSLNGGQPLYEQYF | 16 | TRBJ2-7 | TRBV7-3
CASSPSWGYEQYF | 13 | TRBJ2-7 | TRBV7-2
CASSRQGSHEQFF | 13 | TRBJ2-1 | TRBV7-8
CASSNPGPTYEQYF | 14 | TRBJ2-7 | TRBV6-5
CASSVLSGRAVLTGELFF | 18 | TRBJ2-2 | TRBV7-8
CASSWGADEQFF | 12 | TRBJ2-1 | TRBV5-6
CATSDERNQPQHF | 13 | TRBJ1-5 | TRBV24-1
CAISPGEGTEKLFF | 14 | TRBJ1-4 | TRBV10-3
CASSHRQASGANVLTF | 16 | TRBJ2-6 | TRBV7-9
CASSLSYLRGRIYTEAFF | 18 | TRBJ1-1 | TRBV5-1
CASSFLRGNTGELFF | 15 | TRBJ2-2 | TRBV27
CASSLGVVETQYF | 13 | TRBJ2-5 | TRBV5-1
CASSFEWTPSGRSPLHF | 17 | TRBJ1-6 | TRBV5-1
CASSFRQGVKTQYF | 14 | TRBJ2-5 | TRBV5-6
CASSPPGLAVYEQYF | 15 | TRBJ2-7 | TRBV27
CASSPSGNYGYNEQFF | 16 | TRBJ2-1 | TRBV25-1
CASSPLGGVPYNEQFF | 16 | TRBJ2-1 | TRBV11-2
CASSPSTVTANQPQHF | 16 | TRBJ1-5 | TRBV18
CASSQDLGQPQHF | 13 | TRBJ1-5 | TRBV3-1
CASSDGRPQHF | 11 | TRBJ1-5 | TRBV19
CASSLIGGGSDTQYF | 15 | TRBJ2-3 | TRBV27
CASSLAIGSSLNTEAFF | 17 | TRBJ1-1 | TRBV7-9
CASSLDQDHYEQYF | 14 | TRBJ2-7 | TRBV11-2
CASSERLAGRNRETQYF | 17 | TRBJ2-5 | TRBV6-1
CASSTDAADTQYF | 13 | TRBJ2-3 | TRBV11-3
CASSYGTGMYEQYF | 14 | TRBJ2-7 | TRBV28
CASSLLGRNTDTQYF | 15 | TRBJ2-3 | TRBV5-1
CAISTTSPGELFF | 13 | TRBJ2-2 | TRBV10-3